The 30 T cell receptor beta chains below were found in one sample sequenced in a study of OX40 agonist ivuxolimab in advanced cancers. Libraries were constructed by the immunoSEQ multiplex PCR assay. The immuneACCESS repertoire file appears here via TCRdb, limited to in-frame rearrangements. These files lack a portion of the clones; in checked studies, under half of the deficit traces to unresolved V genes, and the cause of the others is not known. The sample data list about 27,000 clones, and under 80% of these were observed just once. Approximately 32% of the sample goes to the ten largest clones. The sample in question was CD4+ or CD8+ T cells sorted from blood, obtained in a trial of the OX40 agonist ivuxolimab. The source of these receptors is an adult with an advanced solid tumor such as melanoma, head and neck, liver or kidney cancer.

The chain carries TRBV6-5 and TRBJ1-2; 8 nucleotides align to TRBD1. CDR3 length: 15 amino acids. The V gene's germline CDR1 is MNHEY and CDR2 SVGAGI. V dropped 4 bases and J dropped 6; count of bases not matched to a gene: 10. The CDR3 is CASSWGTGLGNGYTF. CDR3 DNA sequence: TGTGCCAGCAGTTGGGGGACAGGTTTGGGGAATGGCTACACCTTC.

This clone was detected only a few times. The rearrangement joins TRBV5-1 to TRBJ2-3, with 8 bases that match TRBD2. The CDR3 consists of 14 residues. CDR1 and CDR2 (germline): SGHRS, YFSETQ. V was pared by 4 bases and J by 7 bases, with 8 bases of the junction left unmatched. The chain's CDR3 is CASSERGSVNTQYF. The CDR3, as DNA: TGCGCCAGCAGCGAGCGGGGGAGTGTAAATACGCAGTATTTT.

The chain combines TRBV5-1 with TRBJ2-1; 12 bases match TRBD2. With V trimmed by 1 base and J by 5 bases, 7 bases remained unmatched. This CDR3 comprises 17 residues. Germline values: CDR1 SGHRS, CDR2 YFSETQ. The DNA of the CDR3 is TGCGCCAGCAGCTTGTTGCCTAGCGGGGGGGCCAACAATGAGCAGTTCTTC. Translation: CASSLLPSGGANNEQFF.

V is TRBV6-5 and J is TRBJ2-4; 8 nucleotides line up with TRBD2. The germline CDR1 and CDR2 sequences are MNHEY and SVGAGI. V was clipped by 6 bases and J by 8 bases; unmatched bases: 9. The CDR3 has 14 residues. The CDR3 DNA reads as TGTGCCAGCAGCATTAGCGGGATAGGTGACATTCAGTACTTC. Its protein is CASSISGIGDIQYF.

The rearrangement links TRBV29-1 to TRBJ2-7; D is ambiguous. V dropped 2 bases and J dropped 1 base, with 3 bases sitting between them. CDR3 length: 11 residues. The germline V gene encodes CDR1 SQVTM and CDR2 ANQGSEA. The CDR3 DNA follows: TGCAGCGTTGAAAGATCCTACGAGCAGTACTTC. It encodes CSVERSYEQYF.

CDR3 residues: CASSLNSADTQYF. The CDR3 DNA reads as TGTGCCAGCAGCTTAAATAGCGCAGATACGCAGTATTTT. The V gene is TRBV7-3, the J gene TRBJ2-3, with D possibly TRBD2 on 5 matching bases. V lost 1 base and J 4 bases, leaving 6 bases between the germline ends. CDR1 is SGHTA, CDR2 FQGTGA, per germline. The CDR3 spans 13 residues. Based on the CDR3 plus reference TRBV7-3 and TRBJ2-3, the full variable domain is GAGVSQTPSNKVTEKGKYVELRCDPISGHTALYWYRQSLGQGPEFLIYFQGTGAADDSGLPNDRFFAVRPEGSVSTLKIQRTERGDSAVYLCASSLNSADTQYFGPGTRLTVL.

V and J are TRBV30 and TRBJ2-5; a possible D gene is TRBD1 (6 bases). Germline loops: CDR1 GTSNPN, CDR2 SVGIG (reference sequence). The CDR3 is made up of 14 amino acids. V was trimmed by 3 bases and J by 3 bases, leaving 14 bases between them. The CDR3 DNA reads as TGTGCCTGGAGGGCAGGGGACGGGGAAGAGACCCAGTACTTC. This sequence encodes CAWRAGDGEETQYF.

The sample holds one count of this clone. V usage is TRBV5-4 and J usage is TRBJ2-7; tentative D call: TRBD2 (5 bases). CDR3 size: 13 residues. With 4 bases removed from V and 4 bases from J, the gap between germline ends came to 12 bases. Germline lookup yields CDR1 SGHNT and CDR2 YYREEE (reference sequence). CDR3 protein: CASSLNLAYEQYF. CDR3 bases: TGTGCCAGCAGCCTGAATCTAGCTTACGAGCAGTACTTC.

The rearrangement uses TRBV10-1 and TRBJ1-1; D is possibly TRBD1 (5 bases). CDR1 and CDR2 from the germline V gene are WNHNN and SYGVQD (reference sequence). The CDR3 extends over 13 amino acids. V was clipped by 5 bases and J by 5 bases, with 12 bases between them. The DNA of the CDR3 is TGCGCCAGCAGTCGGGGACTACAGACTGAAGCTTTCTTT. As protein: CASSRGLQTEAFF.

This clone was seen a few times. The CDR3 DNA reads TGCGCCAGCAGCTGGGGAGGGCGGGGAGCTCGGTACGAGCAGTACTTC. It specifies CASSWGGRGARYEQYF. The V call is TRBV5-1, the J call TRBJ2-7, with 7 bases lining up with TRBD2. With 3 bases clipped from V and 4 bases from J, the junction kept 13 bases outside the gene matches. This CDR3 spans 16 amino acids. Per the germline V gene, CDR1 is SGHRS and CDR2 is YFSETQ.

This clone is categorized as medium-sized. This chain connects TRBV11-2 to TRBJ1-1, with D hard to call. Trimming took off 2 bases at V and 4 bases at J, with 5 bases between the two ends. Germline values: CDR1 SGHAT, CDR2 FQNNGV. The CDR3 runs 12 residues. The CDR3 spells CASSLSVTEAFF. CDR3 DNA sequence: TGTGCCAGCAGCTTAAGCGTCACTGAAGCTTTCTTT.

This rearrangement joins TRBV28 to TRBJ2-1; D might be TRBD1 or TRBD2, each matching 5 bases. The CDR3 consists of 16 residues. CDR1 and CDR2 (germline): MDHEN, SYDVKM. V gave up 5 bases and J gave up 0 bases, with 14 bases separating them. The chain's CDR3 is CASSPQAEGSYNEQFF. The CDR3 region has the DNA TGTGCCAGCAGTCCACAGGCAGAGGGCTCCTACAATGAGCAGTTCTTC.

The chain has TRBV11-2 and TRBJ1-1, with D hard to call. V was trimmed by 5 bases and J by 3 bases, leaving 16 bases between them. This CDR3 contains 15 residues. Germline lookup yields CDR1 SGHAT and CDR2 FQNNGV. CDR3 protein: CASSRTPGIDTEAFF. As DNA, the CDR3 is TGTGCCAGCAGCAGGACTCCGGGGATCGACACTGAAGCTTTCTTT.

The chain combines TRBV5-1 with TRBJ1-3; a possible D gene is TRBD1 (6 bases). This CDR3 has 14 residues. Trimming removed 4 bases at V and 4 bases at J, with 12 bases between. CDR1 and CDR2 from the germline V gene are SGHRS and YFSETQ. As DNA, the CDR3 is TGCGCCAGCAGCGAGACAGGTACCGGAAACACCATATATTTT. Amino acids: CASSETGTGNTIYF.

CDR3: CASSPPDPPYEQYF. For the CDR3, the DNA is TGTGCCAGCAGTCCGCCGGACCCCCCCTACGAGCAGTACTTC. The chain combines TRBV7-9 with TRBJ2-7; D unresolved. CDR3 length equals 14 residues. Germline lookup yields CDR1 SEHNR and CDR2 FQNEAQ (reference sequence). Deletions cut 6 bases from V and 2 bases from J, with 14 bases between.

The chain links TRBV6-6 to TRBJ2-3; a possible D gene is TRBD1 (6 bases). V lost 4 bases and J lost 3, with 17 bases in between. Germline CDR1 is MNHNY and CDR2 is SVGAGI (reference sequence). The CDR3 sequence is 16 residues long. CDR3 in amino acids: CASSSVTGIGTDTQYF. Here the CDR3 DNA reads TGTGCCAGCAGTTCCGTCACAGGGATTGGAACAGATACGCAGTATTTT.

The chain links TRBV11-2 to TRBJ2-7; 8 bases are a match to TRBD2. Looked up from germline, CDR1 is SGHAT and CDR2 is FQNNGV. This CDR3 spans 19 amino acids. J was trimmed by 2 bases and V by 1 base; bases with no gene match: 16. CDR3 loop: CASSLAPNAGTRSPYEQYF. In DNA, the CDR3 is TGTGCCAGCAGCTTAGCTCCGAATGCCGGGACTAGGAGTCCCTACGAGCAGTACTTC. The variable domain in full, completed from reference TRBV11-2 and TRBJ2-7, reads EAGVAQSPRYKIIEKRQSVAFWCNPISGHATLYWYQQILGQGPKLLIQFQNNGVVDDSQLPKDRFSAERLKGVDSTLKIQPAKLEDSAVYLCASSLAPNAGTRSPYEQYFGPGTRLTVT.

This clone was counted only a few times. The rearrangement links TRBV28 to TRBJ1-5, with D unresolved. This CDR3 region has 13 residues. The germline CDR1 and CDR2 sequences are MDHEN and SYDVKM. The ends were cut back, 5 bases at V and 6 bases at J, with 11 bases in the middle. The CDR3: CASSAGLSQPQHF. As DNA, the CDR3 is TGTGCCAGCAGTGCAGGATTAAGTCAGCCCCAGCATTTT.

The rearrangement joins TRBV19 to TRBJ2-1, with a tentative D call TRBD2 (5 bases). This CDR3 is 15 amino acids long. The germline V gene encodes CDR1 LNHDA and CDR2 SQIVND (reference sequence). The germline V and J ends were trimmed by 5 bases and 0 bases, with 11 bases remaining between them. The CDR3 here is CASSGSGSSYNEQFF. DNA of the CDR3: TGTGCCAGTAGTGGCAGTGGGAGCTCCTACAATGAGCAGTTCTTC.

The gene calls are TRBV7-3 and TRBJ2-3, with no clear D. Germline lookup yields CDR1 SGHTA and CDR2 FQGTGA. V was clipped by 5 bases and J by 1 base, with 10 bases between them. The CDR3 spans 14 residues. CDR3 sequence reads: CASSLSGGTDTQYF. CDR3 in DNA: TGTGCCAGCAGCCTCTCTGGGGGCACAGATACGCAGTATTTT.

This clone is a singleton in its sample. The J gene is TRBJ1-5, the V gene TRBV19; D might be TRBD1 (6 bases). V was trimmed by 1 base and J by 2 bases, leaving 9 bases between them. The CDR3 loop spans 15 amino acids. The V gene's germline CDR1 is LNHDA and CDR2 SQIVND (reference sequence). The CDR3 DNA follows: TGTGCCAGTAGTATAGGGGCAGGGGGCAATCAGCCCCAGCATTTT. This encodes CASSIGAGGNQPQHF.

The V call is TRBV4-1, the J call TRBJ2-1; TRBD2 agrees at 8 bases. The CDR3 runs 17 residues. V was pared by 0 bases and J by 1 base, with 5 bases of the junction left unmatched. Germline lookup yields CDR1 MGHRA and CDR2 YSYEKL. The CDR3 is CASSQDLASGSYNEQFF. In nucleotides, the CDR3 is TGCGCCAGCAGCCAAGATCTCGCTAGCGGGTCCTACAATGAGCAGTTCTTC.

The rearrangement uses TRBV10-3 and TRBJ2-1, with 14 bases that match TRBD2. The germline CDR1 and CDR2 sequences are ENHRY and SYGVKD. The CDR3 covers 16 residues. The V and J ends lost 6 bases and 4 bases, in that order; junction bases with no gene match: 5. The CDR3: CAIRQRTSGRYNEQFF. For the CDR3, the DNA is TGTGCCATCAGGCAGAGGACTAGCGGGAGGTACAATGAGCAGTTCTTC.

The chain employs TRBV7-3 and TRBJ2-7, with D maybe TRBD2 (5 bases). This CDR3 has 15 amino acids. V was pared by 6 bases and J by 3 bases, with 18 bases between. CDR1 and CDR2 from the germline V gene are SGHTA and FQGTGA. This chain's CDR3 is CASRASEAGDYEQYF. The CDR3 nucleotides are TGTGCCAGCAGGGCCTCCGAGGCGGGTGACTACGAGCAGTACTTC.

The rearrangement joins TRBV11-2 to TRBJ2-7, with D possibly TRBD1 on 5 matching bases. Between the trimmed V and J ends, which lost 1 base and 4 bases, there was a span of 11 bases. The germline V gene encodes CDR1 SGHAT and CDR2 FQNNGV. The CDR3 contains 14 residues. CDR3 region: CASSLGAGLYEQYF. In nucleotides, the CDR3 is TGTGCCAGCAGCTTAGGTGCAGGGTTGTACGAGCAGTACTTC.

V is TRBV21-1 and J is TRBJ1-3; no check of the table's D call, TRBD1, against the DNA was made. TRBV21-1 is a known pseudogene. The CDR3 totals 12 residues. The CDR3 DNA sequence: TGTGCCAGCAGCTTTAGGGGGAAGTCCATATATTTT. Protein sequence: CASSFRGKSIYF.

This clone was picked up a small number of times. The J gene is TRBJ1-1, the V gene TRBV30; D gene ambiguous. CDR3 length equals 14 residues. The V end was cut by 5 bases, the J end by 4 bases, with 17 bases between. Germline values: CDR1 GTSNPN, CDR2 SVGIG (reference sequence). The CDR3 region has the DNA TGTGCCTGGTCGGAGGGCGAGTGGGGCACTGAAGCTTTCTTT. This translates into CAWSEGEWGTEAFF.

The chain carries TRBV7-9 and TRBJ2-7; 8 positions agree with TRBD2. This CDR3 has 13 amino acids. Germline V gene lookup returns CDR1 SEHNR and CDR2 FQNEAQ (reference sequence). The V segment lost 6 bases and the J segment 2 bases; nucleotides outside the gene matches: 3. For the CDR3, the DNA is TGTGCCAGCAGTTTCGGGGGGGCCTACGAGCAGTACTTC. This translates into CASSFGGAYEQYF.

The V gene is TRBV30, the J gene TRBJ1-4; 8 bases fit TRBD1. Germline V gives CDR1 GTSNPN, CDR2 SVGIG (reference sequence). The CDR3 loop spans 15 amino acids. The V gene end was trimmed by 4 bases and the J gene end by 3 bases; junction bases not matched to a gene: 7. The CDR3 bases are TGTGCCTGGACCGAGGGCAGGGGGCCTAATGAAAAACTGTTTTTT. Residues: CAWTEGRGPNEKLFF. Together with reference TRBV30 and TRBJ1-4, the CDR3 gives the full variable domain: SQTIHQWPATLVQPVGSPLSLECTVEGTSNPNLYWYRQAAGRGLQLLFYSVGIGQISSEVPQNLSASRPQDRQFILSSKKLLLSDSGFYLCAWTEGRGPNEKLFFGSGTQLSVL.

The V and J genes are TRBV4-1 and TRBJ2-1; D uncertain. The CDR3 spans 15 residues. The V end lost 2 bases, the J end lost 2 bases, and 10 bases lay between the germline ends. From germline, CDR1 is MGHRA and CDR2 YSYEKL. The CDR3 sequence: CASSQSRATYNEQFF. CDR3 sequence (DNA): TGCGCCAGCAGCCAATCACGGGCGACCTACAATGAGCAGTTCTTC.